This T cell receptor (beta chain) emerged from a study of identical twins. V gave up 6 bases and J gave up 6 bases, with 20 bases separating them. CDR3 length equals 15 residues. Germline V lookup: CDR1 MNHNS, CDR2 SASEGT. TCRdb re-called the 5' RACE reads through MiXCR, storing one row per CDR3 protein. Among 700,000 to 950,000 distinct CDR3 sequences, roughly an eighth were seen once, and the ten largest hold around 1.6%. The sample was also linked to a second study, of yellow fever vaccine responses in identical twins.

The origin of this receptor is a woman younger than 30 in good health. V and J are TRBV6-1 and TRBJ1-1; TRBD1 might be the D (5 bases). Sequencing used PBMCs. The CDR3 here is CASSPTRVMSPEAFF. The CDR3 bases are TGTGCCAGCAGCCCTACCAGGGTCATGAGCCCTGAAGCTTTCTTT.